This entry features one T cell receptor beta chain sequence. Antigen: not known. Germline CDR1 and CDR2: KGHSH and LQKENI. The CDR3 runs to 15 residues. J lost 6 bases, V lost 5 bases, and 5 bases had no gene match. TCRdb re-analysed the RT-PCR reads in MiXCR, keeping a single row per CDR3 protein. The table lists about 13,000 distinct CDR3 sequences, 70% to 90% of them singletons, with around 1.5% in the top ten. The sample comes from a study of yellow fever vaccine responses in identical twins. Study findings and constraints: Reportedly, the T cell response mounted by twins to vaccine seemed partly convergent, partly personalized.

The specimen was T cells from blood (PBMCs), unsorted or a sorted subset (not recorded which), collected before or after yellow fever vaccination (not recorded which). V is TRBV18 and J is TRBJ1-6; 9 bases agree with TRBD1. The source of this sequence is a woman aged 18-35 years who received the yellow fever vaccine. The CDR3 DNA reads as TGTGCCAGCTCATCAGACAGGGGGTCTAATTCACCCCTCCACTTT. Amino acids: CASSSDRGSNSPLHF.